The 29 T cell receptor beta chains reported below all come from one sample, sequenced in a study of CD8+ T cells in alopecia areata. cDNA serving as the sequencing template came from extracted, reverse transcribed RNA. Sequenced by immunoSEQ multiplex PCR; TCRdb stores in-frame clones only, minus some. The sample has approximately 150,000 clones; 45% to 60% are singletons. Sequenced sample: CD4+ T cells sorted from blood. The receptors here all came from a human donor with alopecia areata.

The chain joins TRBV29-1 to TRBJ1-5; 10 bases match TRBD1. V was clipped by 5 bases and J by 2 bases; unmatched bases: 9. From germline, CDR1 is SQVTM and CDR2 ANQGSEA. This CDR3 region has 16 residues. The CDR3 here is CSVYAGTGVGNQPQHF. CDR3 sequence (DNA): TGCAGCGTTTACGCCGGGACAGGGGTCGGCAATCAGCCCCAGCATTTT.

The chain combines TRBV25-1 with TRBJ1-2; TRBD1 is a possible D gene (6 bases). The V gene's germline CDR1 is MGHDK and CDR2 SYGVNS. V was cut by 5 bases and J by 4 bases, with 11 bases left in between. The CDR3 runs to 13 residues. CDR3 sequence (DNA): TGTGCCAGCAGTTTACAGGGCAGCTATGGCTACACCTTC. It translates to CASSLQGSYGYTF.

This chain joins TRBV30 and TRBJ2-3; 8 bases map to TRBD2. The CDR3 runs to 15 residues. Per the germline V gene, CDR1 is GTSNPN and CDR2 is SVGIG (reference sequence). Trimming at V came to 7 bases and at J to 0 bases, leaving 9 bases not matched to a gene. In nucleotides, the CDR3 is TGTGCCTTATCCGGGACTAGGCATAGCACAGATACGCAGTATTTT. Encoded protein: CALSGTRHSTDTQYF.

Concerning this clone itself: An end of the junction does not agree with germline; a read error may underlie this. The rearrangement joins TRBV29-1 to TRBJ2-1, with D perhaps TRBD2 (5 bases). Germline CDR1 SQVTM, CDR2 ANQGSEA. The CDR3 runs 16 residues. This CDR3 is CSLDSASSQTYNEQFF. Here the CDR3 DNA reads TGCAGCCTTGACTCAGCTAGCTCCCAGACCTACAATGAGCAGTTCTTC.

The CDR3 sequence: CASSFVGAGANVLTF. The CDR3 bases are TGTGCCAGCAGTTTTGTGGGGGCTGGGGCCAACGTCCTGACTTTC. The chain carries TRBV28 and TRBJ2-6; D assignment may be TRBD1 or TRBD2 (5 bases each). Trimming removed 3 bases from V and 2 bases from J, with 8 bases in between. In germline, CDR1 is MDHEN, CDR2 SYDVKM. The CDR3 has 15 residues.

The V gene is TRBV14, the J gene TRBJ1-2; 12 bases align to TRBD1. Germline V gene lookup returns CDR1 SGHDN and CDR2 FVKESK. The V and J ends lost 1 base and 6 bases, in that order; junction bases with no gene match: 3. The CDR3 has 15 amino acids. CDR3 in DNA: TGTGCCAGCAGCCAAGTCGGGACAGGGGGCCATGGCTACACCTTC. Protein: CASSQVGTGGHGYTF.

The V call is TRBV29-1, the J call TRBJ2-1; 13 bases line up with TRBD2. This CDR3 is built from 14 residues. V dropped 6 bases and J dropped 4; count of bases not matched to a gene: 3. CDR1 is SQVTM and CDR2 is ANQGSEA in the germline V gene. The CDR3 is CSVELAGGYNEQFF. Written as DNA, the CDR3 is TGCAGCGTAGAACTAGCGGGAGGGTACAATGAGCAGTTCTTC.

The CDR3 DNA follows: TGCAGTGCGCCGAGGGACTGGGAGTTCTTC. It yields the protein CSAPRDWEFF. The chain joins TRBV20-1 to TRBJ2-1; tentatively, D is TRBD2 (6 bases). Trimming pared 6 bases from V and 14 bases from J, leaving 14 bases between. The CDR3 totals 10 residues. Germline V gives CDR1 DFQATT, CDR2 SNEGSKA (reference sequence).

The V and J genes are TRBV7-2 and TRBJ2-1; D is possibly TRBD2 (6 bases). The CDR3 contains 16 residues. CDR1 is SGHTA, CDR2 FQGNSA, per germline. Trimming stripped 2 bases from V and 0 bases from J, with 11 bases between. The CDR3 loop is CASSLFTTSSYNEQFF. Here the CDR3 DNA reads TGTGCCAGCAGCTTATTCACGACTAGCTCCTACAATGAGCAGTTCTTC. The whole variable domain, filled in from reference TRBV7-2 and TRBJ2-1, reads GAGVSQSPSNKVTEKGKDVELRCDPISGHTALYWYRQSLGQGLEFLIYFQGNSAPDKSGLPSDRFSAERTGGSVSTLTIQRTQQEDSAVYLCASSLFTTSSYNEQFFGPGTRLTVL.

The chain employs TRBV27 and TRBJ2-7; perhaps TRBD2 as D (5 bases). CDR3 length: 14 residues. Germline V gives CDR1 MNHEY, CDR2 SMNVEV (reference sequence). Trimming cost V 3 bases and J 4 bases, with 13 bases left between them. The CDR3 loop reads CASSLLGARYEQYF. CDR3 bases: TGTGCCAGCAGTTTGCTGGGAGCGCGATACGAGCAGTACTTC.

This clone has just one count. This chain joins TRBV7-2 and TRBJ1-2; a weak D match, TRBD1 (6 bases). CDR1 is SGHTA, CDR2 FQGNSA, per germline. V dropped 5 bases and J dropped 5 bases, with 18 bases sitting between them. This CDR3 contains 15 residues. The CDR3 coding sequence is TGTGCCAGCAGCCCTAGGACAGCGCAAACGTATGGCTACACCTTC. Its protein is CASSPRTAQTYGYTF.

The chain couples TRBV25-1 to TRBJ2-7; 13 nucleotides match TRBD2. Germline CDR1 is MGHDK and CDR2 is SYGVNS. This CDR3 is built from 14 residues. After removal of 6 bases from V and 9 bases from J, the junction contained 8 bases not matched to a gene. CDR3 coding DNA: TGTGCCAGCAGGGAAGGACTAGCGGGAGCACGGCAGTACTTC. This gives the protein CASREGLAGARQYF.

The count of this clone is one. The genes are TRBV27 and TRBJ1-1, with D possibly being TRBD1 (5 bases). This CDR3 is 13 amino acids long. The V end lost 6 bases, the J end lost 5 bases, and 13 bases lay between the germline ends. CDR1 is MNHEY, CDR2 SMNVEV, per germline (reference sequence). This CDR3 reads CASSWGRGTEAFF. CDR3 in DNA: TGTGCCAGCAGCTGGGGTAGGGGAACTGAAGCTTTCTTT.

There are a few counts of this clone. CDR3 protein: CASSLETGFGGYTF. The DNA of the CDR3 is TGCGCCAGCAGCTTGGAGACAGGGTTCGGGGGCTACACCTTC. The chain has TRBV5-1 and TRBJ1-2, with TRBD1 identical over 7 bases. CDR1 is SGHRS, CDR2 YFSETQ, per germline. CDR3 length: 14 residues. V shed 0 bases, J shed 8 bases, and the junction held 7 bases outside the gene matches.

This clone was counted many times. The junction differs from germline at one of its ends, possibly a read error. The chain joins TRBV7-7 to TRBJ2-5, with 7 bases fitting TRBD2. This CDR3 has 15 residues. Germline V lookup: CDR1 SSHAT, CDR2 FNYEAQ (reference sequence). CDR3 in DNA: TGTGCTAGCAGCAACGGACTAGGGGCTGCAGAGACCCAGTACTTC. Residues: CASSNGLGAAETQYF.

This clone showed up just a few times. The chain has TRBV7-2 and TRBJ2-3; 10 positions agree with TRBD2. The CDR3 extends over 14 amino acids. The ends lost 2 bases at V and 5 bases at J; junction bases unmatched: 1. Germline V lookup: CDR1 SGHTA, CDR2 FQGNSA. CDR3 nucleotide sequence: TGTGCCAGCAGCTTACAGCGGGAGGGAGATACGCAGTATTTT. This gives the protein CASSLQREGDTQYF.

V gene TRBV11-2 combines with J gene TRBJ1-4; D possibly corresponds to TRBD1 (6 bases). V lost 0 bases and J lost 7, with 18 bases in between. The germline CDR1 and CDR2 sequences are SGHAT and FQNNGV. The CDR3 has 17 residues. The CDR3 region has the DNA TGTGCCAGCAGCTTAGACCGGTGGGGGGGCCTTTTTGAAAAACTGTTTTTT. Translation gives CASSLDRWGGLFEKLFF.

The gene calls are TRBV19 and TRBJ2-5; 8 bases fit TRBD1. J was trimmed by 7 bases and V by 7 bases; bases with no gene match: 17. This CDR3 is 16 amino acids long. Germline lookup yields CDR1 LNHDA and CDR2 SQIVND (reference sequence). The CDR3 DNA is TGTGCCAGTAACCAGGCGAGTGGACAGGGCTTGCGGACCCAGTACTTC. Translated, it gives CASNQASGQGLRTQYF. The entire variable domain, with the rest obtained from reference TRBV19 and TRBJ2-5, is as follows: DGGITQSPKYLFRKEGQNVTLSCEQNLNHDAMYWYRQDPGQGLRLIYYSQIVNDFQKGDIAEGYSVSREKKESFPLTVTSAQKNPTAFYLCASNQASGQGLRTQYFGPGTRLLVL.

The rearrangement joins TRBV5-1 to TRBJ2-2, with TRBD1 as a possible D gene (6 bases). Germline V CDR1 and CDR2: SGHRS, YFSETQ. This CDR3 has 15 residues. The ends were cut back, 1 base at V and 2 bases at J, with 9 bases in the middle. DNA of the CDR3: TGCGCCAGCAGCTTGTTACAGGGTAACACCGGGGAGCTGTTTTTT. Protein product: CASSLLQGNTGELFF. Based on the CDR3 plus reference TRBV5-1 and TRBJ2-2, the full variable domain is KAGVTQTPRYLIKTRGQQVTLSCSPISGHRSVSWYQQTPGQGLQFLFEYFSETQRNKGNFPGRFSGRQFSNSRSEMNVSTLELGDSALYLCASSLLQGNTGELFFGEGSRLTVL.

The CDR3, as DNA: TGCGCCAGCAGCGGAAGCTCCGGTAACAATGAGCAGTTCTTC. Translation: CASSGSSGNNEQFF. The gene calls are TRBV5-1 and TRBJ2-1; D unclear. V shed 4 bases and J shed 5 bases, with 13 bases lying between them. This CDR3 is 14 amino acids long. CDR1 and CDR2 from the germline V gene are SGHRS and YFSETQ.

The chain recombines TRBV5-1 with TRBJ2-2, with D possibly being TRBD2 (5 bases). With 4 bases removed from V and 0 bases from J, the gap between germline ends came to 10 bases. There are 15 residues in the CDR3. CDR1 is SGHRS, CDR2 YFSETQ, per germline. For the CDR3, the DNA is TGCGCCAGCAGCCGGACTGAAACGAACACCGGGGAGCTGTTTTTT. This gives the protein CASSRTETNTGELFF.

The rearrangement joins TRBV29-1 to TRBJ1-2, with 7 positions matching TRBD1. The CDR3 covers 11 residues. J was trimmed by 2 bases and V by 7 bases; bases with no gene match: 1. Germline V gives CDR1 SQVTM, CDR2 ANQGSEA. In DNA form, the CDR3 reads TGCAGCGGGGGACAGAACTATGGCTACACCTTC. Residues: CSGGQNYGYTF.

The chain joins TRBV19 to TRBJ1-1; D unresolved. The V gene lost 4 bases and the J gene lost 4 bases, with 1 base spanning the gap. This CDR3 has 10 amino acids. Germline V gene data show CDR1 as LNHDA and CDR2 as SQIVND (reference sequence). The CDR3 spells CASSSTEAFF. The CDR3 DNA sequence: TGTGCCAGTAGTAGCACTGAAGCTTTCTTT. Supplemented by reference TRBV19 and TRBJ1-1, the full variable domain reads DGGITQSPKYLFRKEGQNVTLSCEQNLNHDAMYWYRQDPGQGLRLIYYSQIVNDFQKGDIAEGYSVSREKKESFPLTVTSAQKNPTAFYLCASSSTEAFFGQGTRLTVV.

Only one count was recorded for this clone. This rearrangement joins TRBV5-1 to TRBJ1-1; D is unclear. CDR1 and CDR2 (germline): SGHRS, YFSETQ. Trimming removed 4 bases at V and 3 bases at J, with 10 bases between. The length of the CDR3 is 13 residues. The CDR3 DNA is TGCGCCAGCAGCCTGGACGTTGACACTGAAGCTTTCTTT. Its translation is CASSLDVDTEAFF.

This clone came up a few times. J is TRBJ2-5 and V is TRBV7-2; TRBD2 aligns across 15 bases. The germline V gene has CDR1 SGHTA and CDR2 FQGNSA. The CDR3 spans 16 residues. J was trimmed by 4 bases and V by 5 bases; bases with no gene match: 5. CDR3 residues: CASSAGLAGGLETQYF. In DNA form, the CDR3 reads TGTGCCAGCAGCGCTGGACTAGCGGGAGGGTTAGAGACCCAGTACTTC.

This clone appeared a few times. The chain is built from TRBV29-1 and TRBJ2-1; TRBD2 matches 8 bases. Trimming took 8 bases from V and 6 from J; bases not matched to a gene: 9. CDR1 is SQVTM and CDR2 is ANQGSEA in the germline V gene. The CDR3 is 13 residues long. The CDR3 region has the DNA TGCAGCTTTAGCGGGATAGGTGTCAATGAGCAGTTCTTC. This translates into CSFSGIGVNEQFF.

As DNA, the CDR3 is TGTGCCAGCTCACCACAGGAGGAGTACGAGCAGTACTTC. This encodes CASSPQEEYEQYF. V gene TRBV18 combines with J gene TRBJ2-7; D is perhaps TRBD2 (5 bases). Trimming stripped 1 base from V and 4 bases from J, with 8 bases between. From germline, CDR1 is KGHSH and CDR2 LQKENI. This CDR3 contains 13 residues.

CDR3 bases: TGCAGCGTTGAGTGGCAGCCCGATGGCTACACCTTC. Translating gives CSVEWQPDGYTF. This chain joins TRBV29-1 and TRBJ1-2, with D hard to call. V lost 3 bases to trimming and J lost 6 bases, with 11 bases between them. CDR1 SQVTM and CDR2 ANQGSEA come from the germline V gene. The CDR3 length is 12 residues.

J is TRBJ2-5 and V is TRBV28, with D possibly called TRBD1 or TRBD2 (6 bases each). Trimming removed 5 bases from V and 2 bases from J, with 12 bases in between. CDR3 length: 14 amino acids. CDR1 MDHEN and CDR2 SYDVKM come from the germline V gene. CDR3 loop: CASSPGDTQETQYF. The CDR3 nucleotides are TGTGCCAGCAGTCCGGGGGACACACAAGAGACCCAGTACTTC.